The 27 T cell receptor beta chains in this list originate from one sample, sequenced in a study of OX40 agonist ivuxolimab in advanced cancers. Produced via immunoSEQ multiplex PCR; TCRdb's table is partial and in-frame only. The table records approximately 79,000 clones, approximately 90% of them present only once. The sequencing here drew on CD4+ or CD8+ T cells sorted from blood, taken in a trial of the OX40 agonist ivuxolimab. These receptor sequences come from an adult with an advanced solid tumor such as melanoma, head and neck, liver or kidney cancer.

In this sample, this clone turned up once. The CDR3 region has the DNA TGTGCCAGCAGTACGGGGATACAAGAGACCCAGTACTTC. This translates into CASSTGIQETQYF. V is TRBV2 and J is TRBJ2-5, with TRBD2 as a possible D gene (5 bases). Trimming stripped 5 bases from V and 2 bases from J, with 9 bases between. The length of the CDR3 is 13 residues. The germline gives CDR1 SNHLY, CDR2 FYNNEI.

This clone was counted between two and nine times. V is TRBV19 and J is TRBJ1-5; TRBD1 is a possible D gene (6 bases). Per the germline V gene, CDR1 is LNHDA and CDR2 is SQIVND (reference sequence). This CDR3 comprises 12 residues. Trimming cost V 5 bases and J 11 bases, with 13 bases left between them. The CDR3 region has the DNA TGTGCCAGTAGTGAACAGGGTTTAGCCCAGCATTTT. This sequence encodes CASSEQGLAQHF.

This chain links TRBV15 with TRBJ2-1; perhaps TRBD2 as D (5 bases). Trimming pared 0 bases from V and 2 bases from J, leaving 11 bases between. The CDR3 covers 16 residues. CDR1 is LNHNV and CDR2 is YYDKDF in the germline V gene (reference sequence). DNA of the CDR3: TGTGCCACCAGCAGAGATGGGTACGGGACCTACAATGAGCAGTTCTTC. It translates to CATSRDGYGTYNEQFF.

The chain couples TRBV2 to TRBJ2-5, with D perhaps given as TRBD1 or TRBD2 (6 bases each). The germline CDR1 and CDR2 sequences are SNHLY and FYNNEI. V shed 6 bases and J shed 3 bases, with 29 bases lying between them. The CDR3 extends over 19 amino acids. The CDR3 nucleotides read TGTGCCAGCAGCTATGCGATGATAGGGGGGTCCAAGATTGAAGAGACCCAGTACTTC. As protein: CASSYAMIGGSKIEETQYF.

V usage is TRBV6-5 and J usage is TRBJ1-5; 9 nucleotides line up with TRBD1. V shed 4 bases, J shed 3 bases, and the junction held 4 bases outside the gene matches. The CDR3 runs to 15 residues. Germline CDR1 reads MNHEY; CDR2 reads SVGAGI. Here the CDR3 reads CASSSTGGPNQPQHF. CDR3 in DNA: TGTGCCAGCAGTTCCACAGGGGGCCCCAATCAGCCCCAGCATTTT.

CDR3 nucleotide sequence: TGTGCCAGTAGTATCACAGGGGACAATCAGCCCCAGCATTTT. This encodes CASSITGDNQPQHF. V is TRBV19 and J is TRBJ1-5; 7 bases are shared with TRBD1. Germline loops: CDR1 LNHDA, CDR2 SQIVND (reference sequence). This CDR3 is 14 amino acids long. V lost 3 bases to trimming and J lost 3 bases; unmatched junction nucleotides: 2. Filled out from reference TRBV19 and TRBJ1-5, the complete variable domain reads DGGITQSPKYLFRKEGQNVTLSCEQNLNHDAMYWYRQDPGQGLRLIYYSQIVNDFQKGDIAEGYSVSREKKESFPLTVTSAQKNPTAFYLCASSITGDNQPQHFGDGTRLSIL.

Here the CDR3 DNA reads TGTGCCAGCAGGACAGGGGCGTCGCGGACTGAAGCTTTCTTT. As protein: CASRTGASRTEAFF. V is TRBV6-5 and J is TRBJ1-1; 8 bases agree with TRBD1. This CDR3 is built from 14 residues. CDR1 MNHEY and CDR2 SVGAGI come from the germline V gene. Trimming at V came to 6 bases and at J to 5 bases, leaving 8 bases not matched to a gene.

The chain recombines TRBV6-6 with TRBJ2-7, with TRBD1 matching over 7 bases. After removal of 10 bases from V and 3 bases from J, the junction contained 9 bases not matched to a gene. Germline V gives CDR1 MNHNY, CDR2 SVGAGI (reference sequence). The CDR3 consists of 13 residues. Here the CDR3 reads CATRLTGFYEQYF. For the CDR3, the DNA is TGTGCCACCCGCTTGACAGGGTTCTACGAGCAGTACTTC.

This chain links TRBV5-4 with TRBJ2-7; maybe TRBD2 (5 bases). In germline, CDR1 is SGHNT, CDR2 YYREEE (reference sequence). The CDR3 totals 14 residues. V was shortened by 3 bases and J by 2 bases, with 12 bases between the two germline ends. In DNA form, the CDR3 reads TGTGCCAGCAGCTGGGCCGGGAACACCTACGAGCAGTACTTC. Its translation is CASSWAGNTYEQYF.

J is TRBJ2-1 and V is TRBV12-5; 7 bases align to TRBD1. Losses at the gene ends were 3 bases for V and 3 bases for J; bases not matched to a gene: 5. The CDR3 extends over 15 amino acids. CDR1 is LGHNT, CDR2 FRNRAP, per germline. In DNA, the CDR3 is TGTGCTAGTGGTTTCAGATCAGGGGGCTACAATGAGCAGTTCTTC. As protein: CASGFRSGGYNEQFF. The variable domain in full, completed from reference TRBV12-5 and TRBJ2-1, reads DARVTQTPRHKVTEMGQEVTMRCQPILGHNTVFWYRQTMMQGLELLAYFRNRAPLDDSGMPKDRFSAEMPDATLATLKIQPSEPRDSAVYFCASGFRSGGYNEQFFGPGTRLTVL.

The V and J genes are TRBV10-2 and TRBJ1-1, with D maybe TRBD1 (5 bases). The CDR3 has 13 residues. Deletions cut 0 bases from V and 4 bases from J, with 6 bases between. Germline V lookup: CDR1 WSHSY, CDR2 SAAADI. CDR3 DNA: TGCGCCAGCAGTGAGTCGAGGGGCACTGAAGCTTTCTTT. This sequence encodes CASSESRGTEAFF.

This clone has more than one count but fewer than ten. The chain is built from TRBV30 and TRBJ1-1, with 7 bases fitting TRBD1. Germline V gene data show CDR1 as GTSNPN and CDR2 as SVGIG (reference sequence). Trimming removed 0 bases from V and 8 bases from J; junction bases left unmatched: 0. The CDR3 covers 11 residues. This CDR3 reads CAWSVDREAFF. The CDR3 DNA reads as TGTGCCTGGAGTGTGGACAGGGAAGCTTTCTTT.

The CDR3 reads CASSPRGGNTGELFF. The CDR3 bases are TGTGCCAGCAGTCCCCGGGGAGGGAACACCGGGGAGCTGTTTTTT. V usage is TRBV25-1 and J usage is TRBJ2-2; TRBD2 is a possible D gene (6 bases). The V end was cut by 5 bases, the J end by 1 base, with 11 bases between. This CDR3 has 15 amino acids. CDR1 and CDR2 (germline): MGHDK, SYGVNS.

CDR3 DNA: TGCGCCAGCAGCCTAGATACGTTTTCAGGCTACACCTTC. This translates into CASSLDTFSGYTF. This chain links TRBV4-3 with TRBJ1-2; no clear D gene. The V and J ends lost 4 bases and 8 bases respectively, with 14 bases between them. The CDR3 consists of 13 residues. CDR1 and CDR2 (germline): LGHNA, YSLEER.

In its sample, this clone was seen once. This rearrangement joins TRBV5-1 to TRBJ2-1; D is undetermined. V dropped 4 bases and J dropped 0 bases, with 11 bases sitting between them. Germline CDR1 is SGHRS and CDR2 is YFSETQ. The CDR3 length is 15 residues. The CDR3 coding sequence is TGCGCCAGCAGCGTCTTTCCGAGCTCCTACAATGAGCAGTTCTTC. Encoded protein: CASSVFPSSYNEQFF.

CDR3: CASSGGDGYNEQFF. CDR3 in DNA: TGTGCCAGCAGCGGGGGGGACGGGTACAATGAGCAGTTCTTC. The genes are TRBV21-1 and TRBJ2-1; the D call of TRBD2 is as the table states it, not checked on the DNA. TRBV21-1 is flagged as a pseudogene. The CDR3 has 14 residues.

This clone has more than one count but fewer than ten. The chain recombines TRBV4-1 with TRBJ2-7; a possible D gene is TRBD1 (6 bases). The germline gives CDR1 MGHRA, CDR2 YSYEKL. The CDR3 contains 15 residues. Trimming took off 4 bases at V and 2 bases at J, with 15 bases between the two ends. CDR3 DNA sequence: TGCGCCAGCAGCCTAACCGGGACACTAGCCTACGAGCAGTACTTC. This gives the protein CASSLTGTLAYEQYF.

The rearrangement uses TRBV6-5 and TRBJ1-2; TRBD1 is a possible D gene (6 bases). The CDR3 consists of 14 residues. Germline V gene sequence: CDR1 MNHEY, CDR2 SVGAGI. Trimming took 4 bases from V and 5 from J, leaving 14 bases between them. The CDR3 region is CASSSSGTWYGYTF. In DNA, the CDR3 is TGTGCCAGCAGTTCCTCGGGGACATGGTATGGCTACACCTTC.

The chain couples TRBV6-5 to TRBJ1-2; 8 positions match TRBD1. Trimming took 4 bases from V and 3 from J; bases not matched to a gene: 10. This CDR3 has 16 residues. Germline V gene data show CDR1 as MNHEY and CDR2 as SVGAGI. The CDR3 nucleotides read TGTGCCAGCAGTTCTCACGGACAGGGTGGGGACTATGGCTACACCTTC. As protein: CASSSHGQGGDYGYTF.

The chain combines TRBV19 with TRBJ2-7; no clear D gene. V lost 5 bases and J 2 bases, leaving 16 bases between the germline ends. The CDR3 sequence is 15 residues long. Germline V gene data show CDR1 as LNHDA and CDR2 as SQIVND (reference sequence). The CDR3 reads CASSYGSRTTYEQYF. The DNA for the CDR3 is TGTGCCAGTAGTTACGGCAGTCGAACAACCTACGAGCAGTACTTC.

As concerns this clone: In the same sample, other DNA sequences code for this CDR3. The CDR3 region has the DNA TGTGCCAGCAGTGGACAGGGAAATTCACCCCTCCACTTT. As protein: CASSGQGNSPLHF. This sequence joins TRBV2 and TRBJ1-6, with 7 bases fitting TRBD1. V was clipped by 4 bases and J by 7 bases; unmatched bases: 1. Germline loops: CDR1 SNHLY, CDR2 FYNNEI. There are 13 residues in the CDR3.

The chain employs TRBV7-9 and TRBJ1-1, with D maybe TRBD1 (5 bases). V lost 0 bases and J lost 5, with 13 bases in between. The CDR3 has 15 residues. From germline, CDR1 is SEHNR and CDR2 FQNEAQ (reference sequence). The CDR3 DNA reads as TGTGCCAGCAGCTTAGCGCAGGCAGGGCAGACTGAAGCTTTCTTT. It encodes CASSLAQAGQTEAFF. Filled out from reference TRBV7-9 and TRBJ1-1, the complete variable domain reads DTGVSQNPRHKITKRGQNVTFRCDPISEHNRLYWYRQTLGQGPEFLTYFQNEAQLEKSRLLSDRFSAERPKGSFSTLEIQRTEQGDSAMYLCASSLAQAGQTEAFFGQGTRLTVV.

V is TRBV9 and J is TRBJ1-6, with no clear D. Germline CDR1 reads SGDLS; CDR2 reads YYNGEE. Trimming removed 0 bases at V and 1 base at J, with 8 bases between. The CDR3 runs to 16 residues. Here the CDR3 DNA reads TGTGCCAGCAGCGTAGAGCCGGGGTCCTATAATTCACCCCTCCACTTT. As protein: CASSVEPGSYNSPLHF.

CDR3 nucleotides: TGCGCCAGCAGCCCTTTAGAGAATGAAAAACTGTTTTTT. It specifies CASSPLENEKLFF. The gene calls are TRBV4-1 and TRBJ1-4; D not certain. The CDR3 has 13 amino acids. Trimming cost V 4 bases and J 5 bases, with 8 bases left between them. Per the germline V gene, CDR1 is MGHRA and CDR2 is YSYEKL.

J is TRBJ1-5 and V is TRBV21-1. TRBV21-1 corresponds to a pseudogene. The CDR3 spans 17 residues. The CDR3: CASSTSLRGADNQPQHF. The CDR3 DNA follows: TGTGCCAGCAGCACCTCTTTACGGGGGGCTGACAATCAGCCCCAGCATTTT.

The chain recombines TRBV19 with TRBJ1-4; 9 bases are shared with TRBD1. This CDR3 is 16 amino acids long. Germline V gives CDR1 LNHDA, CDR2 SQIVND (reference sequence). The V segment lost 7 bases and the J segment 5 bases; nucleotides outside the gene matches: 11. The CDR3 sequence: CASKGTGIGTNEKLFF. CDR3 nucleotide sequence: TGTGCCAGTAAGGGGACAGGGATAGGGACAAATGAAAAACTGTTTTTT.

The chain links TRBV7-7 to TRBJ2-3; no definite D call. Deletions cut 1 base from V and 3 bases from J, with 11 bases between. The CDR3 sequence is 15 residues long. From germline, CDR1 is SSHAT and CDR2 FNYEAQ (reference sequence). CDR3: CASSLGGSPTDTQYF. CDR3 nucleotides: TGTGCCAGCAGCTTAGGAGGATCCCCAACAGATACGCAGTATTTT. The full variable domain, in which reference TRBV7-7 and TRBJ2-3 provide the parts outside the CDR3, is GAGVSQSPRYKVTKRGQDVTLRCDPISSHATLYWYQQALGQGPEFLTYFNYEAQPDKSGLPSDRFSAERPEGSISTLTIQRTEQRDSAMYRCASSLGGSPTDTQYFGPGTRLTVL.